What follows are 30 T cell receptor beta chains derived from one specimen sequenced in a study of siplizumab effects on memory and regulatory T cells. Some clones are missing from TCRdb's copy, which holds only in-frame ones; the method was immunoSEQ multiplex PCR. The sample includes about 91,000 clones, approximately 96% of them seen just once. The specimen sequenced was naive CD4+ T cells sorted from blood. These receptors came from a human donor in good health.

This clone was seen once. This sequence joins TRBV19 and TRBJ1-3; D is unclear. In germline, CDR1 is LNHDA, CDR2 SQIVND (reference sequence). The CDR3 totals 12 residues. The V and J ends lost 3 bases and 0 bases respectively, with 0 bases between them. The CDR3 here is CASSISGNTIYF. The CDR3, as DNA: TGTGCCAGTAGTATCTCTGGAAACACCATATATTTT.

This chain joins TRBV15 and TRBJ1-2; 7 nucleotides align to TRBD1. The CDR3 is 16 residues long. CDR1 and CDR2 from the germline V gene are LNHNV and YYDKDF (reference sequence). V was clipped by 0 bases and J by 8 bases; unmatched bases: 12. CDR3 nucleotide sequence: TGTGCCACCAGCAGAGAGGAGGGATACAGGGGATCGGGCTACACCTTC. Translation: CATSREEGYRGSGYTF. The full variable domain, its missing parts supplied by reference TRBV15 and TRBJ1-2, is DAMVIQNPRYQVTQFGKPVTLSCSQTLNHNVMYWYQQKSSQAPKLLFHYYDKDFNNEADTPDNFQSRRPNTSFCFLDIRSPGLGDTAMYLCATSREEGYRGSGYTFGSGTRLTVV.

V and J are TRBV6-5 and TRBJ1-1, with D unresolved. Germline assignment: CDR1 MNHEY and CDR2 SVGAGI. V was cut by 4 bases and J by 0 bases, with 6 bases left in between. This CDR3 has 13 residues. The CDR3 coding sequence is TGTGCCAGCAGTTCTCAGGTGAACACTGAAGCTTTCTTT. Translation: CASSSQVNTEAFF.

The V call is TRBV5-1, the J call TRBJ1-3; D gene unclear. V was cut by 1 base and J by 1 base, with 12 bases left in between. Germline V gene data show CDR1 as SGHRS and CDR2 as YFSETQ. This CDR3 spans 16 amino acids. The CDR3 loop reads CASSLYPDSSGNTIYF. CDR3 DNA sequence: TGCGCCAGCAGCTTGTACCCGGATTCGTCTGGAAACACCATATATTTT.

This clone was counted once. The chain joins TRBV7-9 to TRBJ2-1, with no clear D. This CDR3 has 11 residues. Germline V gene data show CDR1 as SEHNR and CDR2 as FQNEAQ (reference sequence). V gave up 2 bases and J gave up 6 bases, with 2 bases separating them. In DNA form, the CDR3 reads TGTGCCAGCAGCTTATTCAATGAGCAGTTCTTC. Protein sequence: CASSLFNEQFF. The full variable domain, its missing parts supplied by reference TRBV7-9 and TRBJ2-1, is DTGVSQNPRHKITKRGQNVTFRCDPISEHNRLYWYRQTLGQGPEFLTYFQNEAQLEKSRLLSDRFSAERPKGSFSTLEIQRTEQGDSAMYLCASSLFNEQFFGPGTRLTVL.

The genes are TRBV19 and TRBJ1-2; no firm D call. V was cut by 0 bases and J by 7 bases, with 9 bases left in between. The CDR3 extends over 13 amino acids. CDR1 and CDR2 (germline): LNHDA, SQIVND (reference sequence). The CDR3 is CASSIEAGSGYTF. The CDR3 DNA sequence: TGTGCCAGTAGTATAGAAGCAGGCTCTGGCTACACCTTC.

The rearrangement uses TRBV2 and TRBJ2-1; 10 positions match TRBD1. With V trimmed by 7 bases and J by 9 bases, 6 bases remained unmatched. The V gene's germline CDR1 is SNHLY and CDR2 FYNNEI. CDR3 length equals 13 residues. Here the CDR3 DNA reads TGTGCCAGCAACGGACAGGGGGAATCTGAGCAGTTCTTC. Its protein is CASNGQGESEQFF.

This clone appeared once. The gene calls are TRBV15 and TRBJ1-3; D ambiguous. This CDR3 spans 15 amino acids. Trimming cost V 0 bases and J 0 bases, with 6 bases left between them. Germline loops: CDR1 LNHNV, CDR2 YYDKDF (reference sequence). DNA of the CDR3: TGTGCCACCAGCAGAGAACACACCTCTGGAAACACCATATATTTT. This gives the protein CATSREHTSGNTIYF.

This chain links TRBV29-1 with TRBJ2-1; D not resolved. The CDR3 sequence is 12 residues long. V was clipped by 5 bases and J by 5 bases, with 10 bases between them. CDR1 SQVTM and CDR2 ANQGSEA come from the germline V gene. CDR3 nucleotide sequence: TGCAGCGTTTCCCGGGCCAACAATGAGCAGTTCTTC. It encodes CSVSRANNEQFF.

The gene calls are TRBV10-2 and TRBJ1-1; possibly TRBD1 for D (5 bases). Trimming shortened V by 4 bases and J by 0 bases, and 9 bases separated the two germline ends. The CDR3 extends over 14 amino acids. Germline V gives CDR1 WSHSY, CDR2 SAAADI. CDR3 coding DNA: TGCGCCAGCAGTGGACAGATCATGAACACTGAAGCTTTCTTT. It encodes CASSGQIMNTEAFF.

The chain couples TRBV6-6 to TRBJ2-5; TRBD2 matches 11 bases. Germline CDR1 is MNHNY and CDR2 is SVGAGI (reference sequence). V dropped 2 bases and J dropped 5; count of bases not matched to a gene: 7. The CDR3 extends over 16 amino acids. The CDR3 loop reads CASSYTSGGGQETQYF. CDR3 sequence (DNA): TGTGCCAGCAGTTACACTAGCGGGGGAGGCCAGGAGACCCAGTACTTC.

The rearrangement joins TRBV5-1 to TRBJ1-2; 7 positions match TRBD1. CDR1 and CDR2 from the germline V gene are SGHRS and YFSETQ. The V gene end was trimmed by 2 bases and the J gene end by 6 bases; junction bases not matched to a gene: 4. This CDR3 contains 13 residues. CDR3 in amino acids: CASSLGTANGYTF. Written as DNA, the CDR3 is TGCGCCAGCAGCTTAGGGACAGCAAATGGCTACACCTTC.

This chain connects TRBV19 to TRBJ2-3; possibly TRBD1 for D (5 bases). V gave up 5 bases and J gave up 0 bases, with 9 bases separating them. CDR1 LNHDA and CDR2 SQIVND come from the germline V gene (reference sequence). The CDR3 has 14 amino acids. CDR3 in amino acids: CASSLTASTDTQYF. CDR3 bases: TGTGCCAGTAGTTTGACAGCTAGCACAGATACGCAGTATTTT.

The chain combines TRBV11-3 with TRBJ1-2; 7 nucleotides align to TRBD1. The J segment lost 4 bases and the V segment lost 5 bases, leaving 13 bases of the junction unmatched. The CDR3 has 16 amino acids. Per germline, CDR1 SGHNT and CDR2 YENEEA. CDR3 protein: CASSITRQGISYGYTF. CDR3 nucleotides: TGTGCCAGCAGCATCACCCGACAGGGAATATCCTATGGCTACACCTTC.

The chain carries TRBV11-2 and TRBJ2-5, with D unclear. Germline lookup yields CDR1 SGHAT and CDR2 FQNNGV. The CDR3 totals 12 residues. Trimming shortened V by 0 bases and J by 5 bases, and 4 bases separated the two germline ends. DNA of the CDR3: TGTGCCAGCAGCTTAGATGGGGAGACCCAGTACTTC. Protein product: CASSLDGETQYF.

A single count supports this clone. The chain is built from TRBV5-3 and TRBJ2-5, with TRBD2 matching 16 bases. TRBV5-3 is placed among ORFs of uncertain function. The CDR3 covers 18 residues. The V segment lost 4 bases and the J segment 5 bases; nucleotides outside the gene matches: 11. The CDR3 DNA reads TGTGCCAGAAGCGAAACCGGGACTAGCGGGGGGGCCAAGGAGACCCAGTACTTC. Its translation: CARSETGTSGGAKETQYF.

CDR3 sequence: CASSVRPTETQYF. In nucleotides, the CDR3 is TGTGCCAGCAGCGTAAGGCCCACAGAGACCCAGTACTTC. The V gene is TRBV9, the J gene TRBJ2-5; D is undetermined. The germline V gene has CDR1 SGDLS and CDR2 YYNGEE. With 1 base removed from V and 4 bases from J, the gap between germline ends came to 8 bases. This CDR3 region has 13 residues.

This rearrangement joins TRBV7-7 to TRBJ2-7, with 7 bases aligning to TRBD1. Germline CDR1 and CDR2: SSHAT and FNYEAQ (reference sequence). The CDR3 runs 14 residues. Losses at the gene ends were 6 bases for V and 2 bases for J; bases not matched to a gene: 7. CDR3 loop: CASSTGVGAYEQYF. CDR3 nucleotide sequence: TGTGCCAGCAGTACAGGGGTTGGGGCCTACGAGCAGTACTTC.

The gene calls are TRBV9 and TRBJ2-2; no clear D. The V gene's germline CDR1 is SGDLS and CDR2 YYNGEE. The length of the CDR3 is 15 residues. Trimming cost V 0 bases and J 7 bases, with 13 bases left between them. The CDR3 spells CASSVGVAEVGELFF. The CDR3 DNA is TGTGCCAGCAGCGTAGGCGTCGCCGAAGTCGGGGAGCTGTTTTTT.

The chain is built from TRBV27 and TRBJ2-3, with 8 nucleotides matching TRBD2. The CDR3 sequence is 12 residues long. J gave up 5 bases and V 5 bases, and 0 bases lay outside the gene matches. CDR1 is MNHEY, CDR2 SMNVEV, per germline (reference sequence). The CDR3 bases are TGTGCCAGCAGTCTAGCGGGAGATACGCAGTATTTT. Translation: CASSLAGDTQYF.

This CDR3 reads CASSDTIAGGTDTQYF. CDR3 coding DNA: TGTGCCAGCAGTGACACGATAGCGGGGGGCACAGATACGCAGTATTTT. The chain combines TRBV6-4 with TRBJ2-3; 9 bases are a match to TRBD2. V was pared by 2 bases and J by 1 base, with 4 bases of the junction left unmatched. CDR3 size: 16 residues. Germline V gives CDR1 MRHNA, CDR2 SNTAGT.

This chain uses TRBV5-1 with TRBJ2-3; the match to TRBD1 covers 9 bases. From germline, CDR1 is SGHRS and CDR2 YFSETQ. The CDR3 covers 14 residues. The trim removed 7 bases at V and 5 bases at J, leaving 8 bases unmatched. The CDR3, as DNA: TGCGCCAGCGCGTCGGGGACAGGGTTAGATACGCAGTATTTT. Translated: CASASGTGLDTQYF.

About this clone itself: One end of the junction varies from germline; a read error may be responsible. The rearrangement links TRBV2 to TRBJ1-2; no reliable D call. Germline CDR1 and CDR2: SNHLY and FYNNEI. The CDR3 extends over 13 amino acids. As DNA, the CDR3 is TGTGCCAGCAGGGAAGACGGCAACTATGGCTACACCTTC. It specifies CASREDGNYGYTF.

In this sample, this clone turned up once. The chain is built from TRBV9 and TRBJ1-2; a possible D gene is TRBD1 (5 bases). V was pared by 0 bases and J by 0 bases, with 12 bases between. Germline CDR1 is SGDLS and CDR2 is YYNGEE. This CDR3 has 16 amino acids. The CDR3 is CASSVEWGGANYGYTF. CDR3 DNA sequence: TGTGCCAGCAGCGTAGAGTGGGGGGGAGCTAACTATGGCTACACCTTC.

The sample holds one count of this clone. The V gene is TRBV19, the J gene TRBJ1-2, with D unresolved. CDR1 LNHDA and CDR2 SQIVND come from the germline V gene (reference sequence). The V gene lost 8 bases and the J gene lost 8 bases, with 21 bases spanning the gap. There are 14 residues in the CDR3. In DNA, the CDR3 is TGTGCCAGTTTAAACTCGAGAGTGCTGCGGGGCTACACCTTC. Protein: CASLNSRVLRGYTF.

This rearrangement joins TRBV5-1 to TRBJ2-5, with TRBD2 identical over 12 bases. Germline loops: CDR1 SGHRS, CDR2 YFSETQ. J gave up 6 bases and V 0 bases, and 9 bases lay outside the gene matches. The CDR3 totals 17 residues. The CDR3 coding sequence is TGCGCCAGCAGCTTGGCACACACTAGCGGGGGGTTAAAGACCCAGTACTTC. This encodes CASSLAHTSGGLKTQYF.

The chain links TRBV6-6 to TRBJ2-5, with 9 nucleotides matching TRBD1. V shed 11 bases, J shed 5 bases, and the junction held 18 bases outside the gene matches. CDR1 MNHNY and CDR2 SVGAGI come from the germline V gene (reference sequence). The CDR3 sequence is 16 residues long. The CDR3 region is CASSWWGTGTVETQYF. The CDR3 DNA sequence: TGTGCCTCCTCCTGGTGGGGGACAGGGACGGTGGAGACCCAGTACTTC.

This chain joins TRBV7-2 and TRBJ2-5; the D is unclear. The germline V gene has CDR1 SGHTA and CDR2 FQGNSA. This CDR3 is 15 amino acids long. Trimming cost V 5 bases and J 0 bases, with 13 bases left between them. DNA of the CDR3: TGTGCCAGCAGCCCGAAGACCCTGTACCAAGAGACCCAGTACTTC. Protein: CASSPKTLYQETQYF.

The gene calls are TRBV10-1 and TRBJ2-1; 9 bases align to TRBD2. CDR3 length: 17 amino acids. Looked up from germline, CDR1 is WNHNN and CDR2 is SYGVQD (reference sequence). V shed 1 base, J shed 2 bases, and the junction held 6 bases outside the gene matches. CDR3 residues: CASSEFSGGRTYNEQFF. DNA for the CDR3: TGCGCCAGCAGTGAGTTTAGCGGGGGCCGAACCTACAATGAGCAGTTCTTC.

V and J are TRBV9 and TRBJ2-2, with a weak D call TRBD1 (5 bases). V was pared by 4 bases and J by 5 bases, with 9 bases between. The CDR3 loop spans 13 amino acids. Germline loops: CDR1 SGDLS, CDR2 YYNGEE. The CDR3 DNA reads TGTGCCAGCAGCACGGACACAACCGGGGAGCTGTTTTTT. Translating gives CASSTDTTGELFF.